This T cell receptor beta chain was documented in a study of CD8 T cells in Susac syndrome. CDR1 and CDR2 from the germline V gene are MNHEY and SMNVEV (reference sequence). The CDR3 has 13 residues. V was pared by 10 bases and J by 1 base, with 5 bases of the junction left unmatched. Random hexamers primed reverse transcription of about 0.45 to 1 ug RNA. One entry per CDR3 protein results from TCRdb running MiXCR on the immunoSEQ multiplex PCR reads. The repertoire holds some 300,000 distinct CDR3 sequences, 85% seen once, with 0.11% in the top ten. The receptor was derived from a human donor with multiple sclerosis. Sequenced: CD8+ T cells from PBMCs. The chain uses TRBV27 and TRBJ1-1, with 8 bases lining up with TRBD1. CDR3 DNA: TGTGCCACCGGGGACAGGCGGAACACTGAAGCTTTCTTT. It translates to CATGDRRNTEAFF.